One and the same sample provided the 24 T cell receptor beta chains below, sequenced in a study of tumor T cells in aggressive B-cell lymphoma. Profiled with immunoSEQ multiplex PCR; TCRdb holds only in-frame clones, not every one. The table lists under 6,500 clones, approximately 94% of them singletons. Sequences were obtained from tumor tissue. The receptors shown here come from an adult with diffuse large B cell lymphoma.

The rearrangement uses TRBV9 and TRBJ2-5, with 13 bases lining up with TRBD2. CDR3 length: 15 amino acids. Germline-derived CDR1 and CDR2 are SGDLS and YYNGEE. Trimming removed 3 bases from V and 3 bases from J; junction bases left unmatched: 2. The CDR3 nucleotides read TGTGCCAGCAGCGGAGGACTAGCGGGAGAAGAGACCCAGTACTTC. This translates into CASSGGLAGEETQYF.

This chain uses TRBV11-2 with TRBJ2-7, with D perhaps matching TRBD1 (5 bases). V dropped 3 bases and J dropped 1 base, with 10 bases sitting between them. This CDR3 is built from 14 residues. Germline V gene data show CDR1 as SGHAT and CDR2 as FQNNGV. CDR3: CASSFTQGSYEQYF. DNA of the CDR3: TGTGCCAGCAGCTTCACGCAGGGATCCTACGAGCAGTACTTC.

This clone was recorded only once. The chain couples TRBV7-8 to TRBJ1-1, with a weak D call TRBD1 (6 bases). The CDR3 consists of 14 residues. The germline V gene has CDR1 SGHVS and CDR2 FQNEAQ. V lost 5 bases and J 3 bases, leaving 13 bases between the germline ends. For the CDR3, the DNA is TGTGCCAGCAGCCGGACAGAATTTCACACTGAAGCTTTCTTT. This codes for CASSRTEFHTEAFF.

J is TRBJ1-2 and V is TRBV13; possibly TRBD1 for D (5 bases). V gave up 7 bases and J gave up 8 bases, with 11 bases separating them. Germline-derived CDR1 and CDR2 are PRHDT and FYEKMQ (reference sequence). This CDR3 has 11 amino acids. The CDR3 region is CASNQGGGYTF. For the CDR3, the DNA is TGTGCCAGCAACCAGGGAGGCGGCTACACCTTC. Variable domain in full (rest from reference TRBV13 and TRBJ1-2): AAGVIQSPRHLIKEKRETATLKCYPIPRHDTVYWYQQGPGQDPQFLISFYEKMQSDKGSIPDRFSAQQFSDYHSELNMSSLELGDSALYFCASNQGGGYTFGSGTRLTVV.

This chain uses TRBV5-1 with TRBJ2-7, with 15 bases aligning to TRBD2. Germline V gene sequence: CDR1 SGHRS, CDR2 YFSETQ. V shed 4 bases, J shed 0 bases, and the junction held 5 bases outside the gene matches. The CDR3 runs to 17 residues. CDR3 coding DNA: TGCGCCAGCAGCCTGGGGACTAGCGGGGGGTCCTCCTACGAGCAGTACTTC. Translation gives CASSLGTSGGSSYEQYF. Full variable domain (outside the CDR3, taken from reference TRBV5-1 and TRBJ2-7): KAGVTQTPRYLIKTRGQQVTLSCSPISGHRSVSWYQQTPGQGLQFLFEYFSETQRNKGNFPGRFSGRQFSNSRSEMNVSTLELGDSALYLCASSLGTSGGSSYEQYFGPGTRLTVT.

This clone is a singleton in its sample. V gene TRBV5-6 combines with J gene TRBJ2-3; TRBD1 agrees at 8 bases. With 4 bases clipped from V and 1 base from J, the junction kept 8 bases outside the gene matches. Germline assignment: CDR1 SGHDT and CDR2 YYEEEE. The CDR3 runs to 16 residues. The CDR3 DNA sequence: TGTGCCAGCAGCCTCGGGACAGGTCGGGGCACAGATACGCAGTATTTT. This translates into CASSLGTGRGTDTQYF. Combining the CDR3 with reference TRBV5-6 and TRBJ2-3 gives the whole variable domain DAGVTQSPTHLIKTRGQQVTLRCSPKSGHDTVSWYQQALGQGPQFIFQYYEEEERQRGNFPDRFSGHQFPNYSSELNVNALLLGDSALYLCASSLGTGRGTDTQYFGPGTRLTVL.

The chain has TRBV7-3 and TRBJ2-1, with TRBD2 identical over 10 bases. Germline loops: CDR1 SGHTA, CDR2 FQGTGA. Trimming removed 2 bases from V and 7 bases from J; junction bases left unmatched: 5. The CDR3 has 15 residues. CDR3 DNA: TGTGCCAGCAGCTTACCACTAGCGGGAAAGAATGAGCAGTTCTTC. Translated: CASSLPLAGKNEQFF. The full variable domain, in which reference TRBV7-3 and TRBJ2-1 provide the parts outside the CDR3, is GAGVSQTPSNKVTEKGKYVELRCDPISGHTALYWYRQSLGQGPEFLIYFQGTGAADDSGLPNDRFFAVRPEGSVSTLKIQRTERGDSAVYLCASSLPLAGKNEQFFGPGTRLTVL.

The chain uses TRBV7-3 and TRBJ1-2; 9 bases map to TRBD1. With V trimmed by 3 bases and J by 7 bases, 12 bases remained unmatched. The CDR3 contains 16 residues. Germline CDR1 and CDR2: SGHTA and FQGTGA. The chain's CDR3 is CASSFAPGQGSGGYTF. CDR3 DNA: TGTGCCAGCAGCTTTGCCCCGGGACAGGGCTCGGGTGGCTACACCTTC.

On this clone: The same CDR3 is also encoded by other DNA sequences in this sample. The chain has TRBV7-3 and TRBJ2-3; D uncertain. This CDR3 comprises 12 residues. Germline CDR1 and CDR2: SGHTA and FQGTGA. The V and J ends lost 4 bases and 4 bases respectively, with 6 bases between them. CDR3 residues: CASSSASDTQYF. DNA of the CDR3: TGTGCCAGCAGCTCAGCGTCAGATACGCAGTATTTT.

CDR3 sequence reads: CASSLRQEQYF. The CDR3 DNA reads as TGTGCCAGCAGCTTACGTCAGGAGCAGTACTTC. The V call is TRBV7-9, the J call TRBJ2-7, with D unresolved. V gave up 2 bases and J gave up 7 bases, with 6 bases separating them. The germline V gene encodes CDR1 SEHNR and CDR2 FQNEAQ (reference sequence). This CDR3 is 11 amino acids long.

This rearrangement joins TRBV18 to TRBJ1-4; D may be TRBD1 (6 bases). The CDR3 sequence is 14 residues long. Trimming shortened V by 5 bases and J by 5 bases, and 12 bases separated the two germline ends. Germline CDR1 KGHSH, CDR2 LQKENI. CDR3 in DNA: TGTGCCAGCTCATCGGACAGATCAAATGAAAAACTGTTTTTT. Its translation is CASSSDRSNEKLFF. Full variable domain (remainder filled in from reference TRBV18 and TRBJ1-4): NAGVMQNPRHLVRRRGQEARLRCSPMKGHSHVYWYRQLPEEGLKFMVYLQKENIIDESGMPKERFSAEFPKEGPSILRIQQVVRGDSAAYFCASSSDRSNEKLFFGSGTQLSVL.

This clone was seen only once. The chain combines TRBV29-1 with TRBJ2-7; 7 nucleotides agree with TRBD1. This CDR3 is 15 amino acids long. The trim removed 1 base at V and 0 bases at J, leaving 6 bases unmatched. Germline V gene sequence: CDR1 SQVTM, CDR2 ANQGSEA. The CDR3 reads CSVEGSDRSSYEQYF. In DNA, the CDR3 is TGCAGCGTTGAAGGATCGGACAGGAGCTCCTACGAGCAGTACTTC.

The V gene is TRBV18, the J gene TRBJ1-1, with 9 bases identical to TRBD1. The CDR3 has 15 residues. Germline V CDR1 and CDR2: KGHSH, LQKENI. Germline trimming cut 3 bases from V and 0 bases from J; bases unmatched to any gene: 2. The CDR3: CASSPGTGLNTEAFF. CDR3 DNA sequence: TGTGCCAGCTCACCCGGGACAGGGTTGAACACTGAAGCTTTCTTT.

This clone has just one count. The chain is built from TRBV7-9 and TRBJ2-7; 14 nucleotides match TRBD2. J lost 8 bases, V lost 5 bases, and 8 bases had no gene match. This CDR3 comprises 15 residues. Germline V gene sequence: CDR1 SEHNR, CDR2 FQNEAQ (reference sequence). In DNA, the CDR3 is TGTGCCAGCAGCCCTCCGGGGACTAGCGGGAGACAGCAGTACTTC. Protein sequence: CASSPPGTSGRQQYF.

V usage is TRBV30 and J usage is TRBJ2-2, with D possibly matching TRBD1 (5 bases). Trimming shortened V by 4 bases and J by 3 bases, and 12 bases separated the two germline ends. Germline values: CDR1 GTSNPN, CDR2 SVGIG (reference sequence). The CDR3 sequence is 14 residues long. CDR3: CAWKGKGDTGELFF. In nucleotides, the CDR3 is TGTGCCTGGAAAGGGAAAGGGGACACCGGGGAGCTGTTTTTT.

This sequence joins TRBV7-2 and TRBJ2-1, with 12 bases lining up with TRBD2. Germline-derived CDR1 and CDR2 are SGHTA and FQGNSA. The CDR3 has 14 residues. V was clipped by 7 bases and J by 7 bases; unmatched bases: 5. The CDR3 is CASIPGTSGNEQFF. The CDR3 nucleotides read TGTGCCAGCATCCCCGGGACTAGCGGGAATGAGCAGTTCTTC. Full variable domain (rest looked up from reference TRBV7-2 and TRBJ2-1): GAGVSQSPSNKVTEKGKDVELRCDPISGHTALYWYRQSLGQGLEFLIYFQGNSAPDKSGLPSDRFSAERTGGSVSTLTIQRTQQEDSAVYLCASIPGTSGNEQFFGPGTRLTVL.

The genes are TRBV30 and TRBJ2-7, with TRBD2 matching over 7 bases. There are 13 residues in the CDR3. V was clipped by 4 bases and J by 2 bases; unmatched bases: 5. Per the germline V gene, CDR1 is GTSNPN and CDR2 is SVGIG (reference sequence). The chain's CDR3 is CAWTASGTYEQYF. As DNA, the CDR3 is TGTGCCTGGACAGCTAGCGGTACCTACGAGCAGTACTTC.

J is TRBJ2-1 and V is TRBV9; D gene ambiguous. The CDR3 totals 13 residues. Between the trimmed V and J ends, which lost 2 bases and 7 bases, there was a span of 10 bases. Germline assignment: CDR1 SGDLS and CDR2 YYNGEE. The CDR3 coding sequence is TGTGCCAGCAGCGTGCTAGGAACAAATGAGCAGTTCTTC. It codes for CASSVLGTNEQFF.

The CDR3 sequence is CASSDQGYYGYTF. In DNA, the CDR3 is TGTGCCAGTAGTGATCAGGGCTACTATGGCTACACCTTC. V is TRBV19 and J is TRBJ1-2; a possible D gene is TRBD1 (5 bases). Germline V CDR1 and CDR2: LNHDA, SQIVND (reference sequence). This CDR3 contains 13 residues. V was pared by 5 bases and J by 3 bases, with 10 bases between.

The CDR3 here is CASSPPGGNEQYF. For the CDR3, the DNA is TGTGCCAGCAGCCCGCCCGGGGGGAACGAGCAGTACTTC. The chain employs TRBV14 and TRBJ2-7; 7 bases line up with TRBD2. Germline assignment: CDR1 SGHDN and CDR2 FVKESK. This CDR3 comprises 13 residues. V dropped 4 bases and J dropped 5; count of bases not matched to a gene: 5.

The chain joins TRBV29-1 to TRBJ2-7, with D maybe TRBD1 (5 bases). V lost 7 bases, J lost 0 bases, and 7 bases lay in between. Germline CDR1 is SQVTM and CDR2 is ANQGSEA. The CDR3 sequence is 11 residues long. CDR3 loop: CSAGRSYEQYF. CDR3 DNA: TGCAGCGCAGGGCGCTCCTACGAGCAGTACTTC.

V and J are TRBV9 and TRBJ2-7; the D gene is possibly TRBD2 (6 bases). V gave up 3 bases and J gave up 4 bases, with 20 bases separating them. The CDR3 is made up of 16 amino acids. The germline V gene has CDR1 SGDLS and CDR2 YYNGEE. The CDR3 DNA follows: TGTGCCAGCAGCGGAGCCTCGATGGGAGGAGTTTACGAGCAGTACTTC. As protein: CASSGASMGGVYEQYF.

CDR3 nucleotides: TGCAGCGTTGCGGGAGATAGCGGGGGGCCATTCTCCTACGAGCAGTACTTC. Its protein is CSVAGDSGGPFSYEQYF. The chain recombines TRBV29-1 with TRBJ2-7; 10 bases fit TRBD2. V lost 4 bases and J lost 0; bases outside the gene matches: 12. The V gene's germline CDR1 is SQVTM and CDR2 ANQGSEA. The CDR3 has 17 amino acids.

In this sample, this clone turned up a few times. This rearrangement joins TRBV7-8 to TRBJ2-1, with D hard to call. Looked up from germline, CDR1 is SGHVS and CDR2 is FQNEAQ. The V end was cut by 1 base, the J end by 0 bases, with 7 bases between. CDR3 length: 15 amino acids. The CDR3 bases are TGTGCCAGCAGCTTAGTTGGCTTCTCCTACAATGAGCAGTTCTTC. Its translation is CASSLVGFSYNEQFF.